This TCR beta chain is from a study of control samples from healthy donors and cancer patients. Sequencing was performed with immunoSEQ multiplex PCR; in TCRdb, only in-frame clones are kept and a portion is missing. The table has around 80,000 clones, 85% to 95% seen once; the top ten hold more than 2.5%. CDR3 length equals 12 residues. V lost 5 bases to trimming and J lost 8 bases, with 12 bases between them. The chain is built from TRBV12-3 or TRBV12-4 and TRBJ1-1; TRBD1 might be the D (5 bases). Sequencing input: blood. This clonotype originated in a woman in her thirties in good health. CDR3 sequence reads: CASSTGPGEAFF. The CDR3 DNA sequence: TGTGCCAGCAGTACGGGACCCGGGGAAGCTTTCTTT.